A single sample is the source of the 6 T cell receptor beta chains below, sequenced in a study of T cell clones after liver transplantation. Measured with immunoSEQ multiplex PCR; TCRdb has only the in-frame clones, and not every one. Of about 51,000 clones in the sample, approximately 71% were seen once. The sequences come from CD4+ T cells from blood, collected around 54 months after liver transplant. The receptors were sampled from a human patient who received a liver transplant. Some T cells may have come from the graft donor.

The CDR3 sequence is CASSLNTGELFF. Written as DNA, the CDR3 is TGTGCCAGCAGCTTGAACACCGGGGAGCTGTTTTTT. The chain joins TRBV7-3 to TRBJ2-2; no firm D call. CDR1 and CDR2 from the germline V gene are SGHTA and FQGTGA. CDR3 length equals 12 residues. V gave up 3 bases and J gave up 1 base, with 0 bases separating them.

This clone was seen just once. The chain couples TRBV7-8 to TRBJ1-5, with TRBD1 identical over 9 bases. With V trimmed by 5 bases and J by 0 bases, 5 bases remained unmatched. CDR1 is SGHVS and CDR2 is FQNEAQ in the germline V gene. This CDR3 has 16 amino acids. As DNA, the CDR3 is TGTGCCAGCAGCCTAGAGGGACAGGGTAGCAATCAGCCCCAGCATTTT. This gives the protein CASSLEGQGSNQPQHF. Full variable domain (missing parts from reference TRBV7-8 and TRBJ1-5): GAGVSQSPRYKVAKRGQDVALRCDPISGHVSLFWYQQALGQGPEFLTYFQNEAQLDKSGLPSDRFFAERPEGSVSTLKIQRTQQEDSAVYLCASSLEGQGSNQPQHFGDGTRLSIL.

The chain recombines TRBV19 with TRBJ1-4, with D unclear. Germline lookup yields CDR1 LNHDA and CDR2 SQIVND (reference sequence). The CDR3 covers 15 residues. Trimming took 4 bases from V and 0 from J, leaving 9 bases between them. The CDR3 sequence is CASSTDFSTNEKLFF. DNA for the CDR3: TGTGCCAGTAGTACCGACTTCTCAACTAATGAAAAACTGTTTTTT.

The chain links TRBV30 to TRBJ1-2; TRBD1 aligns across 8 bases. The CDR3 sequence is 13 residues long. The germline V gene has CDR1 GTSNPN and CDR2 SVGIG (reference sequence). With 5 bases clipped from V and 8 bases from J, the junction kept 10 bases outside the gene matches. CDR3 residues: CAWGGQGSNGYTF. In DNA, the CDR3 is TGTGCCTGGGGCGGACAGGGATCGAACGGCTACACCTTC.

The rearrangement joins TRBV28 to TRBJ2-2; 11 nucleotides align to TRBD2. Germline V lookup: CDR1 MDHEN, CDR2 SYDVKM. The junction had 5 bases not matched to a gene; V was cut back by 5 bases and J by 3 bases. The CDR3 extends over 16 amino acids. CDR3 sequence reads: CASSPRLAGYTGELFF. CDR3 DNA: TGTGCCAGCAGTCCGCGACTAGCGGGGTACACCGGGGAGCTGTTTTTT. Full variable domain (remainder filled in from reference TRBV28 and TRBJ2-2): DVKVTQSSRYLVKRTGEKVFLECVQDMDHENMFWYRQDPGLGLRLIYFSYDVKMKEKGDIPEGYSVSREKKERFSLILESASTNQTSMYLCASSPRLAGYTGELFFGEGSRLTVL.

The chain carries TRBV30 and TRBJ1-1; 7 bases line up with TRBD1. CDR1 is GTSNPN and CDR2 is SVGIG in the germline V gene (reference sequence). Trimming removed 3 bases from V and 6 bases from J; junction bases left unmatched: 1. This CDR3 region has 11 residues. Written as DNA, the CDR3 is TGTGCCTGGAGACAGGGGCCTGAAGCTTTCTTT. Translation gives CAWRQGPEAFF.